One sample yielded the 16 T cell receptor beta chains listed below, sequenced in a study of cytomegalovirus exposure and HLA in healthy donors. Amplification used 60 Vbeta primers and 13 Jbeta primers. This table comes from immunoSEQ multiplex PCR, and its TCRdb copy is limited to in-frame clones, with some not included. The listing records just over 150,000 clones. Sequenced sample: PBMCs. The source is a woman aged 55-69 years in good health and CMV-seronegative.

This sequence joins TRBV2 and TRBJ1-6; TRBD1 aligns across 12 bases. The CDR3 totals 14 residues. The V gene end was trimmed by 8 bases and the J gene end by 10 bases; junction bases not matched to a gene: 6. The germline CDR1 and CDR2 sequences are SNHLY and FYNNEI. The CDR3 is CASGGTGGLSPLHF. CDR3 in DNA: TGTGCCAGCGGTGGGACAGGGGGCCTCTCACCCCTCCACTTT.

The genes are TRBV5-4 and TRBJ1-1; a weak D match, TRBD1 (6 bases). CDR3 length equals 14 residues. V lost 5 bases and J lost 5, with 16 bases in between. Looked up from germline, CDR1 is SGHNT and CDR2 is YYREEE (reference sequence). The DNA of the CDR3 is TGTGCCAGCAGGCCGAGGACAGAAAAAACTGAAGCTTTCTTT. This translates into CASRPRTEKTEAFF.

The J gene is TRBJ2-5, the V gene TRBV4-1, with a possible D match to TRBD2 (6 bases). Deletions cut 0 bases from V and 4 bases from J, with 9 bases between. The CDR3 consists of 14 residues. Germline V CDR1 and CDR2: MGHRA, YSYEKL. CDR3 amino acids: CASSQDRDLETQYF. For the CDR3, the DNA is TGCGCCAGCAGCCAAGATAGGGACTTAGAGACCCAGTACTTC.

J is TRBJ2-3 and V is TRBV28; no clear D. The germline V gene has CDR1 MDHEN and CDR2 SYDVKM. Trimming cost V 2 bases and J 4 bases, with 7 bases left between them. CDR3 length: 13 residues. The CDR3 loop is CASSLPGSDTQYF. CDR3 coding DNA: TGTGCCAGCAGTTTACCCGGTTCAGATACGCAGTATTTT.

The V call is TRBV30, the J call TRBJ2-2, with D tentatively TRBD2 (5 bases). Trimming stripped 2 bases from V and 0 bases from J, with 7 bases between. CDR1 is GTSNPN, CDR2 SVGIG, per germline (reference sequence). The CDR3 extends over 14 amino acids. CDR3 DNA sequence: TGTGCCTGGAGTCCTAGCCCGAACACCGGGGAGCTGTTTTTT. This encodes CAWSPSPNTGELFF.

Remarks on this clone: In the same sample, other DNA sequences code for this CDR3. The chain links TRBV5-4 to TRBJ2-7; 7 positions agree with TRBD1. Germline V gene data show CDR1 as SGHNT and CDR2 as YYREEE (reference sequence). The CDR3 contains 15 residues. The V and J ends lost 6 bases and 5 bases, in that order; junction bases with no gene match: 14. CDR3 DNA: TGTGCCAGCACCTTACCAGGAAACAGGGGTAACGAGCAGTACTTC. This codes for CASTLPGNRGNEQYF.

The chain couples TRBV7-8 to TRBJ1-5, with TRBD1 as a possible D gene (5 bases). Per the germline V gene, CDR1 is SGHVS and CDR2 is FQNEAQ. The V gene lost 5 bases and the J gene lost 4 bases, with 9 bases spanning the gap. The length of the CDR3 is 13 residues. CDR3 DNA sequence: TGTGCCAGCAGCCCACAGGTGAATCAGCCCCAGCATTTT. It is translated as CASSPQVNQPQHF. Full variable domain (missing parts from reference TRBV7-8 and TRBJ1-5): GAGVSQSPRYKVAKRGQDVALRCDPISGHVSLFWYQQALGQGPEFLTYFQNEAQLDKSGLPSDRFFAERPEGSVSTLKIQRTQQEDSAVYLCASSPQVNQPQHFGDGTRLSIL.

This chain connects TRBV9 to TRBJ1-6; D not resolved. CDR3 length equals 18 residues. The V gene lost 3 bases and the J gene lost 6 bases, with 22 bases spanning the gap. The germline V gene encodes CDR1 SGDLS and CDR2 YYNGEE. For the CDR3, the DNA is TGTGCCAGCAGCGCCTCTACGGACTCAAGGAGCCTTAATTCACCCCTCCACTTT. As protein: CASSASTDSRSLNSPLHF. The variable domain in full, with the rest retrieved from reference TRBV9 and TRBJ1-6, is DSGVTQTPKHLITATGQRVTLRCSPRSGDLSVYWYQQSLDQGLQFLIQYYNGEERAKGNILERFSAQQFPDLHSELNLSSLELGDSALYFCASSASTDSRSLNSPLHFGNGTRLTVT.

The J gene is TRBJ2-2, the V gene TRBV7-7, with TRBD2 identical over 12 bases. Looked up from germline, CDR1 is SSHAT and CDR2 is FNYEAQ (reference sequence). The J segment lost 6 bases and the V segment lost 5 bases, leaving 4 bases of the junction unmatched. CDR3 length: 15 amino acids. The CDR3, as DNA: TGTGCCAGCAGCCAGACTAGCGGGAGTGCCGGGGAGCTGTTTTTT. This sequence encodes CASSQTSGSAGELFF. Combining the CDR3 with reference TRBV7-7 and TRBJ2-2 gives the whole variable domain GAGVSQSPRYKVTKRGQDVTLRCDPISSHATLYWYQQALGQGPEFLTYFNYEAQPDKSGLPSDRFSAERPEGSISTLTIQRTEQRDSAMYRCASSQTSGSAGELFFGEGSRLTVL.

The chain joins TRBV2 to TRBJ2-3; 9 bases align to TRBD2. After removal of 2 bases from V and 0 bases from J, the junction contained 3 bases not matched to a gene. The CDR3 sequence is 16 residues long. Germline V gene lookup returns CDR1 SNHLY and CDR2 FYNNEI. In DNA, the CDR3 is TGTGCCAGCAGTGAACAAAGCGGGAGGAGCACAGATACGCAGTATTTT. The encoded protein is CASSEQSGRSTDTQYF.

CDR3 residues: CASSTRGGEAFF. The DNA for the CDR3 is TGTGCCAGCAGCACCCGGGGAGGCGAAGCTTTCTTT. This sequence joins TRBV9 and TRBJ1-1; no clear D. The germline CDR1 and CDR2 sequences are SGDLS and YYNGEE. This CDR3 contains 12 residues. V was cut by 4 bases and J by 8 bases, with 12 bases left in between.

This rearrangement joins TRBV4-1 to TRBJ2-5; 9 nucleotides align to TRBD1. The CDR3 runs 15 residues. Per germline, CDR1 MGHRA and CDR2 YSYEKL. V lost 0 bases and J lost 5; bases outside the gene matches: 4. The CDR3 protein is CASSQENRGLETQYF. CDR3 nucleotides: TGCGCCAGCAGCCAAGAGAACAGGGGGCTGGAGACCCAGTACTTC.

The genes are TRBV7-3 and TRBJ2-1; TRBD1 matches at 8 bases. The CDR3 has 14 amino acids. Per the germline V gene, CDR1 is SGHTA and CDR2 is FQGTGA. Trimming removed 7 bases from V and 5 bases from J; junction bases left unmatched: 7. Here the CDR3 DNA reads TGTGCCAGCACCACCGGGACAGGCGACAATGAGCAGTTCTTC. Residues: CASTTGTGDNEQFF.

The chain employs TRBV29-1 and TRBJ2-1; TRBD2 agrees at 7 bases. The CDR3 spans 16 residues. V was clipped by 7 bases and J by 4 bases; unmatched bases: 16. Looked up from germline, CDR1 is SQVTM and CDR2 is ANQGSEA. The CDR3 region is CSADGTVWGGYNEQFF. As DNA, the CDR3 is TGCAGCGCCGATGGGACGGTATGGGGGGGGTACAATGAGCAGTTCTTC.

The CDR3 nucleotides read TGCGCCAGCAGCTTGAGCACAGGGTCAGGGCAGCCCCAGCATTTT. Its protein is CASSLSTGSGQPQHF. V and J are TRBV5-1 and TRBJ1-5; tentatively, D is TRBD1 (6 bases). The CDR3 extends over 15 amino acids. CDR1 and CDR2 from the germline V gene are SGHRS and YFSETQ. The V end was cut by 1 base, the J end by 7 bases, with 15 bases between.

In nucleotides, the CDR3 is TGTGCCAGTAAGGAGGCGAGCTCCTACAATGAGCAGTTCTTC. It codes for CASKEASSYNEQFF. This rearrangement joins TRBV19 to TRBJ2-1; TRBD2 might be the D (5 bases). CDR1 LNHDA and CDR2 SQIVND come from the germline V gene (reference sequence). This CDR3 spans 14 amino acids. Trimming removed 7 bases at V and 0 bases at J, with 10 bases between.